The rows below give T cell receptor beta chains drawn from one sample of a study of T cells in localized non-small cell lung cancer. Method: immunoSEQ multiplex PCR; TCRdb's copy keeps in-frame clones and lacks some. The sample records some 71,000 clones, about 83% being singletons. This specimen was peripheral blood, taken before any cancer treatment. All receptors derive from a female donor over 55 with stage I lung adenocarcinoma. CDR3s include the opening cysteine and the closing phenylalanine or tryptophan.

TRBJ2-1 | TRBV6-1 | CASSDGQGFYNEQFF
TRBJ2-3 | TRBV9 | CASSVAGTGGGRQYF
TRBJ2-3 | TRBV6-6 | CASSYFGGTDTQYF
TRBJ1-4 | TRBV5-1 | CASSLEGPTTNEKLFF
TRBJ2-5 | TRBV7-8 | CASSREVMETQYF
TRBJ2-7 | TRBV12-2 | CASRLNGQGAFLLPTYEQYF
TRBJ2-7 | TRBV5-5 | CASSSISGVVEQYF
TRBJ2-7 | TRBV30 | CAWSVELPGGEYF
TRBJ1-1 | TRBV7-3 | CASSLEALTLGNTEAFF
TRBJ2-5 | TRBV19 | CASSILGQETQYF
TRBJ1-1 | TRBV13 | CASSPVGVLNTEAFF
TRBJ1-2 | TRBV19 | CASSIRDRINYGYTF
TRBJ2-7 | TRBV6-5 | CASSFTGTTTYLEQYF
TRBJ1-2 | TRBV18 | CASSRTSGYGYTF
TRBJ1-5 | TRBV30 | CAWSRPEGTTQPQHF
TRBJ2-6 | TRBV18 | CASSQGLIISGANVLTF
TRBJ2-1 | TRBV5-1 | CASSSRQGGSYNEQFF
TRBJ1-1 | TRBV5-1 | CASSLGTGTEAFF
TRBJ2-3 | TRBV10-3 | CAISSPAAGGTDTQYF
TRBJ2-7 | TRBV11-2 | CASSSQPQAAFYEQYF
TRBJ1-4 | TRBV4-1 | CASSQDLSRRLQATNEKLFF
TRBJ2-7 | TRBV2 | CASSDRLAGVYEQYF
TRBJ1-1 | TRBV7-8 | CASSFGQMNTEAFF
TRBJ1-2 | TRBV7-2 | CASSWAPGGDGYTF
TRBJ1-1 | TRBV11-2 | CASSLARTHTEAFF
TRBJ1-1 | TRBV19 | CASSSHPLGVAFF
TRBJ1-5 | TRBV29-1 | CSVGGGVGQPQHF
TRBJ2-1 | TRBV9 | CASSVDIVGLNEQFF
TRBJ1-1 | TRBV18 | CASSYTGTGNTEAFF
TRBJ2-5 | TRBV19 | CASRGRGRETQYF
TRBJ2-1 | TRBV9 | CASSVGTNPVYNEQFF
TRBJ1-5 | TRBV27 | CASSLYRGQAINQPQHF
TRBJ2-3 | TRBV7-6 | CASSLGFGGGAGDTQYF
TRBJ1-1 | TRBV10-3 | CAISNDRIMNTEAFF
TRBJ1-3 | TRBV19 | CASSTNGAGNTIYF
TRBJ2-1 | TRBV10-3 | CAISEIGLAGSYNEQFF
TRBJ2-2 | TRBV5-4 | CASSLTGTKNTGELFF
TRBJ1-4 | TRBV6-1 | CASIWSGGKKLFF
TRBJ2-2 | TRBV7-9 | CASSLALGLAEPGELFF
TRBJ2-2 | TRBV11-2 | CASSPRLAARGGELFF
TRBJ2-2 | TRBV27 | CASSPWDGELFF
TRBJ1-1 | TRBV7-9 | CASSLTGTWNTEAFF
TRBJ2-7 | TRBV5-4 | CASSLPAGGPYEQYF
TRBJ2-1 | TRBV14 | CASSQDWAQQFF
TRBJ1-1 | TRBV29-1 | CSVKTGYEAFF
TRBJ2-2 | TRBV6-1 | CASRIGLAGNGELFF
TRBJ2-3 | TRBV14 | CASRPSGSTDTQYF
TRBJ1-1 | TRBV18 | CASSPGQRDTEAFF
TRBJ1-6 | TRBV18 | CASSRDRANSPLHF
TRBJ1-6 | TRBV7-9 | CASSLEAQGGPLHF
TRBJ1-1 | TRBV7-9 | CASSFPRVTEAFF
TRBJ2-1 | TRBV6-5 | CASSSTGTSGMNEQFF
TRBJ1-4 | TRBV30 | CAWSDGVAYEKLFF
TRBJ1-1 | TRBV18 | CASSSVQGQGKAQPLF
TRBJ1-3 | TRBV7-6 | CASSASGNTIYF